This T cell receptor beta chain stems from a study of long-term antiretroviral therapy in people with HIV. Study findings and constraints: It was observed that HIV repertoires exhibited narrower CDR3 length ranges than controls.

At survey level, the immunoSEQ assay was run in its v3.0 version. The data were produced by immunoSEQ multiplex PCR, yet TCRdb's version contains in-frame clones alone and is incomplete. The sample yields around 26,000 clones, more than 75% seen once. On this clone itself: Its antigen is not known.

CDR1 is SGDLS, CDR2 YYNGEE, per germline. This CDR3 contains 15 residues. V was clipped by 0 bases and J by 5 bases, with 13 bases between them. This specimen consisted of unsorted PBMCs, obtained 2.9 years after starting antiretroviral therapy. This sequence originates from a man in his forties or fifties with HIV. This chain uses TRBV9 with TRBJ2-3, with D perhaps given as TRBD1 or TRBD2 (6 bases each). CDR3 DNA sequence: TGTGCCAGCAGCGTAGCAAGGGGGGCGCAAGATACGCAGTATTTT. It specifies CASSVARGAQDTQYF. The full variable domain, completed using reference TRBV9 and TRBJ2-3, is DSGVTQTPKHLITATGQRVTLRCSPRSGDLSVYWYQQSLDQGLQFLIQYYNGEERAKGNILERFSAQQFPDLHSELNLSSLELGDSALYFCASSVARGAQDTQYFGPGTRLTVL.